The 11 T cell receptor beta chains given below trace back to one sample, sequenced in a study of T cells in Graves' hyperthyroidism and ophthalmopathy. Researchers took RNA transcripts and amplified the TCR beta CDR3 regions from them. RT-PCR in the first round (using the HTBI primer set) targeted the TCR CDR3. MiXCR, applied by TCRdb to the multiplex PCR reads, yields one record per CDR3 protein. The sample shows 500,000 to 550,000 distinct CDR3 sequences, approximately 20% of them seen only once. The specimen was blood. These receptors were taken from a man aged 40-55 years with Graves' ophthalmopathy.

The genes are TRBV9 and TRBJ2-1; 7 bases are a match to TRBD1. The V segment lost 4 bases and the J segment 4 bases; nucleotides outside the gene matches: 5. The germline V gene has CDR1 SGDLS and CDR2 YYNGEE. The CDR3 has 14 amino acids. The CDR3 loop reads CASSPWTGYNEQFF. DNA for the CDR3: TGTGCCAGCAGCCCTTGGACAGGATACAATGAGCAGTTCTTC.

V usage is TRBV6-1 and J usage is TRBJ2-1; D not certain. The CDR3 loop spans 11 amino acids. V lost 7 bases, J lost 6 bases, and 7 bases lay in between. Germline V gene data show CDR1 as MNHNS and CDR2 as SASEGT. The CDR3 region is CASNDLNEQFF. The CDR3 DNA is TGTGCCAGCAACGATCTCAATGAGCAGTTCTTC.

The rearrangement joins TRBV29-1 to TRBJ2-1; 10 bases are shared with TRBD1. The CDR3 runs 14 residues. Unmatched junction bases numbered 5, after V lost 4 bases and J lost 5 bases. Germline CDR1 SQVTM, CDR2 ANQGSEA. In nucleotides, the CDR3 is TGCAGCGTTGCAACCGGGACAGGGGACAATGAGCAGTTCTTC. This codes for CSVATGTGDNEQFF.

This clonotype came up a few times. The chain recombines TRBV6-2 or TRBV6-3 with TRBJ2-7; 9 bases align to TRBD2. The germline gives CDR1 MNHEY, CDR2 SVGEGT. After removal of 10 bases from V and 4 bases from J, the junction contained 5 bases not matched to a gene. The CDR3 is 12 amino acids. CDR3 in DNA: TGTGCCACCGAGGGACTAGCTTACGAGCAGTACTTC. It encodes CATEGLAYEQYF.

The rearrangement uses TRBV30 and TRBJ2-5; D perhaps matches TRBD2 (5 bases). V was shortened by 1 base and J by 13 bases, with 10 bases between the two germline ends. The CDR3 loop spans 10 amino acids. Germline V CDR1 and CDR2: GTSNPN, SVGIG (reference sequence). CDR3 DNA sequence: TGTGCCTGGAGTGGTCTGGCGGGGTACTTC. Its translation is CAWSGLAGYF. Drawing the rest from reference TRBV30 and TRBJ2-5, the complete variable domain is SQTIHQWPATLVQPVGSPLSLECTVEGTSNPNLYWYRQAAGRGLQLLFYSVGIGQISSEVPQNLSASRPQDRQFILSSKKLLLSDSGFYLCAWSGLAGYFGPGTRLLVL.

This clonotype was observed many times. The rearrangement joins TRBV3-1 to TRBJ1-2; 7 positions match TRBD1. J gave up 6 bases and V 3 bases, and 7 bases lay outside the gene matches. Germline values: CDR1 LGHDT, CDR2 YNNKEL (reference sequence). The length of the CDR3 is 14 residues. The CDR3 coding sequence is TGTGCCAGCAGCCAGGGGCGAGGGGGCAATGGCTACACCTTC. Encoded protein: CASSQGRGGNGYTF.

This chain links TRBV20-1 with TRBJ2-2; TRBD1 matches 8 bases. This CDR3 is 13 amino acids long. The V and J ends lost 6 bases and 1 base, in that order; junction bases with no gene match: 1. CDR1 DFQATT and CDR2 SNEGSKA come from the germline V gene (reference sequence). DNA for the CDR3: TGCAGTGCGGGGACAGGGAACACCGGGGAGCTGTTTTTT. This translates into CSAGTGNTGELFF.

The chain is built from TRBV19 and TRBJ1-4; D gene uncertain. V lost 2 bases and J lost 7, with 11 bases in between. CDR1 is LNHDA and CDR2 is SQIVND in the germline V gene (reference sequence). The CDR3 is made up of 14 amino acids. The CDR3 DNA sequence: TGTGCCAGTAGTATAAGCCCTTGGGGTGAAAAACTGTTTTTT. Residues: CASSISPWGEKLFF.

V gene TRBV19 combines with J gene TRBJ2-3; maybe TRBD2 (5 bases). Trimming took off 3 bases at V and 6 bases at J, with 16 bases between the two ends. The CDR3 covers 15 residues. Germline V gives CDR1 LNHDA, CDR2 SQIVND (reference sequence). CDR3 in amino acids: CASSISAGLRDTQYF. In DNA, the CDR3 is TGTGCCAGTAGTATTTCCGCGGGCCTAAGGGATACGCAGTATTTT.

The rearrangement links TRBV18 to TRBJ1-3; D unresolved. The germline V gene has CDR1 KGHSH and CDR2 LQKENI. The CDR3 contains 15 residues. V was trimmed by 3 bases and J by 0 bases, leaving 9 bases between them. CDR3 DNA: TGTGCCAGCTCACCGTTTGCCTCCTCTGGAAACACCATATATTTT. Translating gives CASSPFASSGNTIYF.

This clonotype was counted many times. V and J are TRBV3-1 and TRBJ1-1, with TRBD1 as a possible D gene (6 bases). CDR3 length: 15 amino acids. The V end lost 1 base, the J end lost 6 bases, and 15 bases lay between the germline ends. Per the germline V gene, CDR1 is LGHDT and CDR2 is YNNKEL (reference sequence). For the CDR3, the DNA is TGTGCCAGCAGCCAAGGACCAGGGGTTCCGGCTGAAGCTTTCTTT. It codes for CASSQGPGVPAEAFF.